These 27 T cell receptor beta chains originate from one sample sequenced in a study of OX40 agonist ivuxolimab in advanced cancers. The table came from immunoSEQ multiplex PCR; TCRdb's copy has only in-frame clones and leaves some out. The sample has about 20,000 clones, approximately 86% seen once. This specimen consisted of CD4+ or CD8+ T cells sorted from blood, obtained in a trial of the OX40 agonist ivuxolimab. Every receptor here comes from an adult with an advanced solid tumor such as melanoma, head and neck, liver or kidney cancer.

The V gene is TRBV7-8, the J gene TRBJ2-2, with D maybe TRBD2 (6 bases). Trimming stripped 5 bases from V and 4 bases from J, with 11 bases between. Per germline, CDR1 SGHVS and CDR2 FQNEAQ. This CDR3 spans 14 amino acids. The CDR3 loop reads CASSLRGVTGELFF. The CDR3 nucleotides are TGTGCCAGCAGCCTGCGGGGCGTCACCGGGGAGCTGTTTTTT. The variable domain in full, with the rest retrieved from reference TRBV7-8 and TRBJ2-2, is GAGVSQSPRYKVAKRGQDVALRCDPISGHVSLFWYQQALGQGPEFLTYFQNEAQLDKSGLPSDRFFAERPEGSVSTLKIQRTQQEDSAVYLCASSLRGVTGELFFGEGSRLTVL.

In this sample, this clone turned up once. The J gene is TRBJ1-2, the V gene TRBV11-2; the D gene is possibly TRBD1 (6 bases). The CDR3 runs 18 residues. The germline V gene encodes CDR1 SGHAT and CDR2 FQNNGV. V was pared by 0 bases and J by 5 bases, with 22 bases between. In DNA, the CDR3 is TGTGCCAGCAGCTTAGATAGGGTTTGGGACACGGAGTTTTATGGCTACACCTTC. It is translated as CASSLDRVWDTEFYGYTF.

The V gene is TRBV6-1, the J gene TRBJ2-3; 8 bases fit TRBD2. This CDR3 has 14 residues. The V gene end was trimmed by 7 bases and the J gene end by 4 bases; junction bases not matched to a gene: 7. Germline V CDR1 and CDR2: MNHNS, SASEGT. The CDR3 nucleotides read TGTGCCAGCATAGCCGGGGGGGCTCCAGATACGCAGTATTTT. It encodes CASIAGGAPDTQYF.

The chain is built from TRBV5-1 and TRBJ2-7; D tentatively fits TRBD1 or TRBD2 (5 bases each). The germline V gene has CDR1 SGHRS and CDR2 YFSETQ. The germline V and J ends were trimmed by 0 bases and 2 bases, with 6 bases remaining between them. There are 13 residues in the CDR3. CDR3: CASSLGGTYEQYF. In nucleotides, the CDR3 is TGCGCCAGCAGCTTGGGGGGGACCTACGAGCAGTACTTC.

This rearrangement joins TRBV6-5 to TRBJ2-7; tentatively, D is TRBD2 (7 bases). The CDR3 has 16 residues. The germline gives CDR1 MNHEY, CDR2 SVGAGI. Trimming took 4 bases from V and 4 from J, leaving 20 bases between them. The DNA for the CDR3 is TGTGCCAGCAGTTCCCCCCGGGGAGGGGGAAGGTACGAGCAGTACTTC. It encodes CASSSPRGGGRYEQYF.

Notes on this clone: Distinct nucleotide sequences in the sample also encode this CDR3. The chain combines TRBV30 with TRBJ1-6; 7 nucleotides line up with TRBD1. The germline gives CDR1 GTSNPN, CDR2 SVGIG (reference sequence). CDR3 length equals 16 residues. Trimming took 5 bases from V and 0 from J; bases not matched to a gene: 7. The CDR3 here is CAWGRDSLSYNSPLHF. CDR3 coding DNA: TGTGCCTGGGGGAGGGACAGCCTCTCCTATAATTCACCCCTCCACTTT.

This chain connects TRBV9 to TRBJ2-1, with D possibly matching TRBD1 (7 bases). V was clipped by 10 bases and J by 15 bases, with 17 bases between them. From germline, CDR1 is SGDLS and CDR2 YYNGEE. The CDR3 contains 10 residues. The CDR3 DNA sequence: TGTGCCTCAGGGGGGTATCGCCTGTTCTTC. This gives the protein CASGGYRLFF.

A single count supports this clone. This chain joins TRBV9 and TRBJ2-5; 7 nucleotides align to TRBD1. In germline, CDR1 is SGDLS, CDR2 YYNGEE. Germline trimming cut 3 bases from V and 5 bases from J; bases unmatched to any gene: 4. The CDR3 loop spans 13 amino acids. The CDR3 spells CASSEGAGETQYF. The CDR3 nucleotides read TGTGCCAGCAGCGAGGGGGCCGGGGAGACCCAGTACTTC.

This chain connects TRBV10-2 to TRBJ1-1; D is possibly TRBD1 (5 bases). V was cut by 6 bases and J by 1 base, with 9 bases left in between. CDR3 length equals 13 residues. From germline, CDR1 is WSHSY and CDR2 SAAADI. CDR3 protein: CASSQGKNTEAFF. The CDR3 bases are TGCGCCAGCAGCCAGGGTAAGAACACTGAAGCTTTCTTT.

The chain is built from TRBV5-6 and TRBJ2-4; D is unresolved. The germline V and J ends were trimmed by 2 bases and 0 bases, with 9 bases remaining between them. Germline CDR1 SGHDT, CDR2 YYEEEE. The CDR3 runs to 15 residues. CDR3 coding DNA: TGTGCCAGCAGCTTTTTGGGCCTAGCCAAAAACATTCAGTACTTC. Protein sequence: CASSFLGLAKNIQYF.

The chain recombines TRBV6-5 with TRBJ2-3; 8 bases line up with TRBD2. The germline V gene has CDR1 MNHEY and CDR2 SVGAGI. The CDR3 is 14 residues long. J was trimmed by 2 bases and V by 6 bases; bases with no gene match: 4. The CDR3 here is CASSFGGVTDTQYF. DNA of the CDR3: TGTGCCAGCAGCTTCGGGGGGGTCACAGATACGCAGTATTTT.

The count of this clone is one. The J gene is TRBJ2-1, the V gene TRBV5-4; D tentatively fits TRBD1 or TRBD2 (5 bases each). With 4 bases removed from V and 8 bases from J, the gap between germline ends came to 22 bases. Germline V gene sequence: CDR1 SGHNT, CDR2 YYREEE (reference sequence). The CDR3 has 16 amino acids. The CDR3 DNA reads TGTGCCAGCAGCCTCCCCCCGAAGGGGCGAGGGGATGAGCAGTTCTTC. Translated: CASSLPPKGRGDEQFF.

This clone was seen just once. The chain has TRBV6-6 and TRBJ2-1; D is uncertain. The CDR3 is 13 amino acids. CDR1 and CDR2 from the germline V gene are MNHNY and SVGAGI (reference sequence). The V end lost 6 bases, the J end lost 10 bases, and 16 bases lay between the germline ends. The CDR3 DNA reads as TGTGCCAGCAGCTCCAACCAATTTAACGAGCAGTTCTTC. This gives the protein CASSSNQFNEQFF.

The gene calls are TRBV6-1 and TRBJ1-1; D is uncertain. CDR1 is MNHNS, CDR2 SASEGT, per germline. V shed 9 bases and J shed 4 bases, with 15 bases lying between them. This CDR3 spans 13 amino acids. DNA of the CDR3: TGTGCCAGTCGCGATACGGTGGGCACTGAAGCTTTCTTT. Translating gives CASRDTVGTEAFF.

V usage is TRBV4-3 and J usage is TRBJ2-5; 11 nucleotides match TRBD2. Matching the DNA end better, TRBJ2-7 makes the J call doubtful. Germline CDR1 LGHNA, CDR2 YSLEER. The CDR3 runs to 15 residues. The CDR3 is CASSQDPSGGYEQYF. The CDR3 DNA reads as TGCGCCAGCAGCCAAGATCCTAGCGGGGGGTACGAGCAGTACTTC.

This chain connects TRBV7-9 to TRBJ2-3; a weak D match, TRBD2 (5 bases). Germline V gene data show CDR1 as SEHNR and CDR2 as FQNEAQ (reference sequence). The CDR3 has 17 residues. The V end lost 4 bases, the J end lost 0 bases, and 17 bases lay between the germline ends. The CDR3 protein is CASSWTRGRSSTDTQYF. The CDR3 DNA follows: TGTGCCAGCAGCTGGACTCGCGGTAGGTCGAGCACAGATACGCAGTATTTT.

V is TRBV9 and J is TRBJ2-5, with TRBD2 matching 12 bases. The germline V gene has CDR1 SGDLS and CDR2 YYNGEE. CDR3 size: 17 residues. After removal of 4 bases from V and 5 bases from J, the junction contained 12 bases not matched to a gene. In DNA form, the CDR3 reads TGTGCCAGCAGCCCACGGGCTAGCGGGAGGGCCTACGAGACCCAGTACTTC. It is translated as CASSPRASGRAYETQYF. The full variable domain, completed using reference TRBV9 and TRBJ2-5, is DSGVTQTPKHLITATGQRVTLRCSPRSGDLSVYWYQQSLDQGLQFLIQYYNGEERAKGNILERFSAQQFPDLHSELNLSSLELGDSALYFCASSPRASGRAYETQYFGPGTRLLVL.

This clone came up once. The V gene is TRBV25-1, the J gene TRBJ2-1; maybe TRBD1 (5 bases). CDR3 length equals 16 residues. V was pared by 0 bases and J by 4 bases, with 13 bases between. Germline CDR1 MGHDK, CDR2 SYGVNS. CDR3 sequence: CASSEYGRGLYNEQFF. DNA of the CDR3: TGTGCCAGCAGTGAATATGGTAGGGGATTGTACAATGAGCAGTTCTTC.

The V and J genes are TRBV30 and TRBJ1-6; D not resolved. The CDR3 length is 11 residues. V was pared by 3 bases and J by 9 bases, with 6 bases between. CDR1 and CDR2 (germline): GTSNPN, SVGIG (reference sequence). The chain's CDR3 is CAWSAVSPLHF. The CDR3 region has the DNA TGTGCCTGGAGCGCGGTTTCACCCCTCCACTTT.

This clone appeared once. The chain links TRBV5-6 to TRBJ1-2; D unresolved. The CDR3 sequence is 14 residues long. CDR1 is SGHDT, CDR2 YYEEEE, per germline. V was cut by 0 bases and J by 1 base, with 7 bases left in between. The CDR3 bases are TGTGCCAGCAGCTTGGACGGGGTTAACTATGGCTACACCTTC. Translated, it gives CASSLDGVNYGYTF.

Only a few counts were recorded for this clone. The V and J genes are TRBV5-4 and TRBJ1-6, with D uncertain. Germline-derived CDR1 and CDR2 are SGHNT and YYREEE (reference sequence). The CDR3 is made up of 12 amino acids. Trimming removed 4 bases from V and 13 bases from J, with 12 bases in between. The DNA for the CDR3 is TGTGCCAGCAGCCCGGACGAACGGCCCCTCCACTTT. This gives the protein CASSPDERPLHF.

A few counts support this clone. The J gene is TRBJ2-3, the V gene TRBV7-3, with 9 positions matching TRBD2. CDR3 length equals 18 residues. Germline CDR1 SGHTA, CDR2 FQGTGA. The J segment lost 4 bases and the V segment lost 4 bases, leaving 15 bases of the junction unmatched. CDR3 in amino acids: CASSSSGRQGSRSDTQYF. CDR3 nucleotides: TGTGCCAGCAGCTCGAGCGGGAGGCAGGGATCGAGGTCAGATACGCAGTATTTT. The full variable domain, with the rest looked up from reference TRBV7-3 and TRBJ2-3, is GAGVSQTPSNKVTEKGKYVELRCDPISGHTALYWYRQSLGQGPEFLIYFQGTGAADDSGLPNDRFFAVRPEGSVSTLKIQRTERGDSAVYLCASSSSGRQGSRSDTQYFGPGTRLTVL.

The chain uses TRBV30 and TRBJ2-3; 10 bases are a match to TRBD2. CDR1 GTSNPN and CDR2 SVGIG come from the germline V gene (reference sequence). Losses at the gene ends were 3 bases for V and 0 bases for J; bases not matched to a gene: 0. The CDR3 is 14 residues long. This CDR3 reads CAWRTSGSTDTQYF. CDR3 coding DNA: TGTGCCTGGAGGACTAGCGGGAGCACAGATACGCAGTATTTT.

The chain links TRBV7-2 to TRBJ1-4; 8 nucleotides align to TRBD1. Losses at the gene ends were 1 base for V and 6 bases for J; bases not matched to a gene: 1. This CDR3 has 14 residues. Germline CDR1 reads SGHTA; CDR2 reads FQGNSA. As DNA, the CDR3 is TGTGCCAGCAGCTTAGAGACAGGGGATGAAAAACTGTTTTTT. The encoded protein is CASSLETGDEKLFF.

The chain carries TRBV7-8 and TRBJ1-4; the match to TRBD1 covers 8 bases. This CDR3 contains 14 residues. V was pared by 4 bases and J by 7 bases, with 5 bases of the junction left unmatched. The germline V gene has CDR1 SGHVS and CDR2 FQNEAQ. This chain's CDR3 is CASSSQGAGEKLFF. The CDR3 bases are TGTGCCAGCAGCTCCCAGGGGGCGGGTGAAAAACTGTTTTTT.

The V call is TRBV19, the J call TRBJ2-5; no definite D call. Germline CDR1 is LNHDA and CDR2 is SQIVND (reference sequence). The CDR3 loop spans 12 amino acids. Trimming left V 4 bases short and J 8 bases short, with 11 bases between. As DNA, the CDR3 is TGTGCCAGTAGTACAGGCGCCCGAACCCAGTACTTC. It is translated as CASSTGARTQYF.

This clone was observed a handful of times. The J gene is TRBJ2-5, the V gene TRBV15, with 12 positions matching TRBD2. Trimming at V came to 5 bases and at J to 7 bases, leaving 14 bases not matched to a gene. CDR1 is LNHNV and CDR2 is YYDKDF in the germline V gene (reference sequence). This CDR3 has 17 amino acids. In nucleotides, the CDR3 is TGTGCCACCAGCGCCGGGACTAGCGGGCGTGTTAGGGGGACCCAGTACTTC. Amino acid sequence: CATSAGTSGRVRGTQYF.